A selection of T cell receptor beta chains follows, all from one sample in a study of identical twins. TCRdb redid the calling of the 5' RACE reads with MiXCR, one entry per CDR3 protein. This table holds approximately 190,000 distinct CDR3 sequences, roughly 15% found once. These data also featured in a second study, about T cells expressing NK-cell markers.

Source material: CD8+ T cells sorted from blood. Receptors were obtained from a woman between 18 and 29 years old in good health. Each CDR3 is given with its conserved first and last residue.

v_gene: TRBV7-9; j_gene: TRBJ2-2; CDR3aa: CASSSGMGNAGELFF
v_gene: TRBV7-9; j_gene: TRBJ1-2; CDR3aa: CASSLTWDAGDGYTF
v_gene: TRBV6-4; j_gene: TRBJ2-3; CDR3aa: CASSDSDQSIPQYF
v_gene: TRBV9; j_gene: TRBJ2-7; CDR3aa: CASSVGESFYEQYF
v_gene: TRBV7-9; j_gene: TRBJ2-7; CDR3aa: CASSLGGPVHEQYF
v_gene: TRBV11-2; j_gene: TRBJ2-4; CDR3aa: CASRGDSGLEYF
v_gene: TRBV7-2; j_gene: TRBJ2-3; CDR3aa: CASSLKVAASTDTQYF
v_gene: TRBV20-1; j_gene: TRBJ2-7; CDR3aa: CSARGARNEQYF
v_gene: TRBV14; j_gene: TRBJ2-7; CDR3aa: CASSQDSYVTYEQYF
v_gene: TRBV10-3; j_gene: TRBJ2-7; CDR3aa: CAISFRTGAFKSSYEQYF
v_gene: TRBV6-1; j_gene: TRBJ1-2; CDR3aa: CASSEPGIDTF
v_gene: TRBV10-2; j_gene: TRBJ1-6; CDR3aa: CASSRDSASPLHF
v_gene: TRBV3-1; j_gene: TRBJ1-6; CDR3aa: CASSHSHRGSSPLHF
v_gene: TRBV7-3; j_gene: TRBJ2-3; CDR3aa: CASSSPLSGGVRDTQYF
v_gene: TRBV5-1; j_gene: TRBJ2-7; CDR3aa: CASSQPDRGSYEQYF
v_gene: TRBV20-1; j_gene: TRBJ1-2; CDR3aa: CSAVTGFQGYTF
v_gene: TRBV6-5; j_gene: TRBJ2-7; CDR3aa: CASSSGRDRELYEQYF
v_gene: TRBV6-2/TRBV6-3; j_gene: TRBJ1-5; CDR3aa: CASRTTGSQPQHF
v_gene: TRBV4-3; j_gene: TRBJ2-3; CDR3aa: CASSQVQGSPDTQYF
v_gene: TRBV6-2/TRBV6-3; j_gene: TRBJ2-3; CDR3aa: CASSYADTQYF
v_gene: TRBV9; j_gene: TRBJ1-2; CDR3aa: CASSVLGGGEDGYTF
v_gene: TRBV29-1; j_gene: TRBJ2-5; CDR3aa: CSVDALGKETQYF
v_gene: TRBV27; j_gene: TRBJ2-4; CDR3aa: CAGQGNGAKNIQYF
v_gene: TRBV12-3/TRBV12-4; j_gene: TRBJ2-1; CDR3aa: CASNGREESNEQFF
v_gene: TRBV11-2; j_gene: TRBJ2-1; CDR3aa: CASSSSGGLFDEQFF
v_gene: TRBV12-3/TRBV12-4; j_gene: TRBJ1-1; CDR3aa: CASTGHGAEAFF
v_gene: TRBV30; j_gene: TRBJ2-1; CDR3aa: CAWSLGAGGDEQFF
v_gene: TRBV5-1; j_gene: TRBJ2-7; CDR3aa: CASSLGQRPCEQYF
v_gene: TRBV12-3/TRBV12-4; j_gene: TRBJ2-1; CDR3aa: CASSPPGLNEQFF
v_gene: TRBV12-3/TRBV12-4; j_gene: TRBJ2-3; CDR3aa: CASTPPQGTSTDTQYF
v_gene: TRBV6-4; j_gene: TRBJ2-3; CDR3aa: CASSVLAGVDTQYF
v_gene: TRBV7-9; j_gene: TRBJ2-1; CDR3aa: CASSQGTGSYNEQFF